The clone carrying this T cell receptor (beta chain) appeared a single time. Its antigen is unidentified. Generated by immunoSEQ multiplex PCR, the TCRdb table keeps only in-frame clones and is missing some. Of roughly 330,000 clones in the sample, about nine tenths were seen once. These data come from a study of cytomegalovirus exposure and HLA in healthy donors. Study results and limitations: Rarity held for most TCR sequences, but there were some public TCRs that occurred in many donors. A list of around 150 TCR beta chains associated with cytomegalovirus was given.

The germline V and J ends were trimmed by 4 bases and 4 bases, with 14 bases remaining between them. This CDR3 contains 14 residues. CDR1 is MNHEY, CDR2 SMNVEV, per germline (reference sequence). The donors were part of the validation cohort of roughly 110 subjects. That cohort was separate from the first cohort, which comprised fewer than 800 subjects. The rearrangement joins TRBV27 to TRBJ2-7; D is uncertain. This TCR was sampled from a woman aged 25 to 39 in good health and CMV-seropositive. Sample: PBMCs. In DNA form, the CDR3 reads TGTGCCAGCAGTTCTGCCTGGGCGTCGTACGAGCAGTACTTC. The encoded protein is CASSSAWASYEQYF.